This TCR beta chain was sequenced during a study of T-cell reconstitution after alpha-beta-depleted transplantation in children. As regards this clonotype: Its antigen is currently unknown.

The CDR3 spans 15 residues. Germline assignment: CDR1 ENHRY and CDR2 SYGVKD. The V and J ends lost 0 bases and 3 bases, in that order; junction bases with no gene match: 5. This sample's TCRbeta library carried unique molecular identifier barcodes. A single record per CDR3 protein comes from TCRdb applying MiXCR to the PCR reads. The sample records about 210,000 distinct CDR3 sequences, under 20% being singletons. Findings of the study overall: It was reported that alpha-beta T cells came from several hundred expanded graft clones (about two months after transplant). Newly produced T cells mostly provided counts and TCRbeta diversity after one year, as hyperexpanded clones declined.

The sample here was PBMCs, mostly from graft donor cells, taken 360 days after TCRalphabeta/CD19-depleted stem cell transplant. The receptor was isolated from a male patient aged 2-15 years who had a stem cell transplant for acute lymphoblastic leukemia, so the T cells may come from the graft donor. This chain links TRBV10-3 with TRBJ2-7; 7 bases match TRBD1. CDR3 residues: CAISESLGGRYEQYF. The CDR3 DNA follows: TGTGCCATCAGTGAGTCCCTAGGGGGCCGCTACGAGCAGTACTTC.